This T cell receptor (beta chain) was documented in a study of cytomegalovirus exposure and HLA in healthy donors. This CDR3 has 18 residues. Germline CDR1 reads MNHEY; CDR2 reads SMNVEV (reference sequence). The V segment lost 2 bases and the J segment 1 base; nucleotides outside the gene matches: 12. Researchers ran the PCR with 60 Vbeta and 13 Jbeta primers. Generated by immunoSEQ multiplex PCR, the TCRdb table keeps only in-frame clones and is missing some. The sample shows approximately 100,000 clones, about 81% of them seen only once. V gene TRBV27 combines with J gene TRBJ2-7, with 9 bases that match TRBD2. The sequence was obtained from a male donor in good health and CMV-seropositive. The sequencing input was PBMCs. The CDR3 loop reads CASSLLGARAGGSYEQYF. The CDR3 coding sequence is TGTGCCAGCAGTTTACTGGGGGCCCGAGCGGGAGGATCCTACGAGCAGTACTTC.